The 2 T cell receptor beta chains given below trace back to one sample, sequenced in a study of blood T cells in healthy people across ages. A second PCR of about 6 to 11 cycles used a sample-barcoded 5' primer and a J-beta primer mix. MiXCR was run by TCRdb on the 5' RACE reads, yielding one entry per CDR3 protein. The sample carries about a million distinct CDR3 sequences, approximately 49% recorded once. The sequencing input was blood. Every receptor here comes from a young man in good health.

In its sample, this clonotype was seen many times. CDR3 sequence reads: CASSAGLDDNEQFF. The CDR3 DNA is TGTGCCAGCAGCGCCGGGCTAGATGACAATGAGCAGTTCTTC. The chain combines TRBV9 with TRBJ2-1; D gene unclear. Trimming cost V 3 bases and J 5 bases, with 12 bases left between them. The germline gives CDR1 SGDLS, CDR2 YYNGEE. The CDR3 contains 14 residues.

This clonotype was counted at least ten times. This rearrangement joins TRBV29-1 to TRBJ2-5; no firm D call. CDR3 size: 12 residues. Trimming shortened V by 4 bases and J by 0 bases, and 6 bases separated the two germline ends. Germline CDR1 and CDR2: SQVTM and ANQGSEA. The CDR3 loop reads CSVVPDQETQYF. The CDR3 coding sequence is TGCAGCGTTGTCCCAGACCAAGAGACCCAGTACTTC.